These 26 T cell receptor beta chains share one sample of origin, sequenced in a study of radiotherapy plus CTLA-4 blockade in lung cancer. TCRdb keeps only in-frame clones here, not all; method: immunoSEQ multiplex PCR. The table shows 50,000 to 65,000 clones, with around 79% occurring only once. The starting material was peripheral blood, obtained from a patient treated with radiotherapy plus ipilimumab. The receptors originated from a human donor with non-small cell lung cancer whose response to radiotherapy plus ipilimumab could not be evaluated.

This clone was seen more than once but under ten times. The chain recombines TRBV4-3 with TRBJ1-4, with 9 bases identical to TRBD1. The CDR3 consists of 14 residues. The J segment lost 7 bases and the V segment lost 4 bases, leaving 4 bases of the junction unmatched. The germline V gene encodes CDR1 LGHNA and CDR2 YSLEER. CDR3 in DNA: TGCGCCAGCAGCCTCGGGACAGGGTTTGAAAAACTGTTTTTT. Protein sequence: CASSLGTGFEKLFF.

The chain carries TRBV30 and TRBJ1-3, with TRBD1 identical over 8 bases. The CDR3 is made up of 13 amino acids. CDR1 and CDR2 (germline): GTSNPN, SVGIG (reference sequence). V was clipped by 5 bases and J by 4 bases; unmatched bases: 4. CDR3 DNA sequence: TGTGCCTGGCAGACAGGGGTGGGAAACACCATATATTTT. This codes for CAWQTGVGNTIYF. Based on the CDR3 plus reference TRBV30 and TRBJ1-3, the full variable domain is SQTIHQWPATLVQPVGSPLSLECTVEGTSNPNLYWYRQAAGRGLQLLFYSVGIGQISSEVPQNLSASRPQDRQFILSSKKLLLSDSGFYLCAWQTGVGNTIYFGEGSWLTVV.

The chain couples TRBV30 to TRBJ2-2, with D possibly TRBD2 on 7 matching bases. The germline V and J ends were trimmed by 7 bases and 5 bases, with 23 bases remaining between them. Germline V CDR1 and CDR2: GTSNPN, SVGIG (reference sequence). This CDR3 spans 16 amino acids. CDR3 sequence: CAFPRGAGVSTGELFF. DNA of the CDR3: TGTGCCTTCCCCCGGGGGGCGGGAGTATCGACCGGGGAGCTGTTTTTT.

The CDR3 nucleotides read TGTGCCAGCAGTGAAAACCCACGGACAGGGGTCGGAAACACCATATATTTT. This encodes CASSENPRTGVGNTIYF. The chain carries TRBV6-1 and TRBJ1-3, with TRBD1 identical over 9 bases. The CDR3 covers 17 residues. Germline V gene sequence: CDR1 MNHNS, CDR2 SASEGT. J gave up 4 bases and V 2 bases, and 9 bases lay outside the gene matches.

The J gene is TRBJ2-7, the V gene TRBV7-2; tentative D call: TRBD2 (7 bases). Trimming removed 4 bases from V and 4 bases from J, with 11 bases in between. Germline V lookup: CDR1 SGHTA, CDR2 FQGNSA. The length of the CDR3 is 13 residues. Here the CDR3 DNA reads TGTGCCAGCAGCTCGGGGGGCCGATACGAGCAGTACTTC. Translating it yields CASSSGGRYEQYF.

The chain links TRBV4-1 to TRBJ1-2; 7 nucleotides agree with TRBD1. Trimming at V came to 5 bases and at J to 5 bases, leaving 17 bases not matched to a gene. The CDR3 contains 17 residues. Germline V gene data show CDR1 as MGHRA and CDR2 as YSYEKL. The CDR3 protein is CASSSGRATGQLYGYTF. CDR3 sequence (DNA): TGCGCCAGCAGCTCCGGAAGAGCGACAGGGCAACTATATGGCTACACCTTC.

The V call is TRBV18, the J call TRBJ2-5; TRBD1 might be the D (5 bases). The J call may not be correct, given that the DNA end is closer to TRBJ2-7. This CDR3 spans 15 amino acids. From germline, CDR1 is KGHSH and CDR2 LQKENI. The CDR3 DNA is TGTGCCAGCTCACCCTCGACAGTCTCTTTCCACGAGCAGTACTTC. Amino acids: CASSPSTVSFHEQYF.

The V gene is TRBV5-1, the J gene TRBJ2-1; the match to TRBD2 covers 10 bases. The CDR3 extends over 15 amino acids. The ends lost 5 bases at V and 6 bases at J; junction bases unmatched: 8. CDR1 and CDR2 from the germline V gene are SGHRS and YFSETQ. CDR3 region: CASRHPGLATNEQFF. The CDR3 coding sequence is TGCGCCAGCAGGCATCCGGGACTAGCGACCAATGAGCAGTTCTTC. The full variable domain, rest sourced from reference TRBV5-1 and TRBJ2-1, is KAGVTQTPRYLIKTRGQQVTLSCSPISGHRSVSWYQQTPGQGLQFLFEYFSETQRNKGNFPGRFSGRQFSNSRSEMNVSTLELGDSALYLCASRHPGLATNEQFFGPGTRLTVL.

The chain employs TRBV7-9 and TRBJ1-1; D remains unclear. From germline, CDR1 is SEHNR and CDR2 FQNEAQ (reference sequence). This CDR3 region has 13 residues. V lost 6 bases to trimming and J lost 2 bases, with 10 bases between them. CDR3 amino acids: CASSSTINTEAFF. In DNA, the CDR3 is TGTGCCAGCAGTTCTACGATAAACACTGAAGCTTTCTTT.

For the CDR3, the DNA is TGTGCCAGCACAAGCTCCTACAATGAGCAGTTCTTC. Translated, it gives CASTSSYNEQFF. The chain combines TRBV19 with TRBJ2-1; D call uncertain. Germline lookup yields CDR1 LNHDA and CDR2 SQIVND (reference sequence). This CDR3 spans 12 amino acids. The V end was cut by 9 bases, the J end by 0 bases, with 6 bases between. The full variable domain, rest sourced from reference TRBV19 and TRBJ2-1, is DGGITQSPKYLFRKEGQNVTLSCEQNLNHDAMYWYRQDPGQGLRLIYYSQIVNDFQKGDIAEGYSVSREKKESFPLTVTSAQKNPTAFYLCASTSSYNEQFFGPGTRLTVL.

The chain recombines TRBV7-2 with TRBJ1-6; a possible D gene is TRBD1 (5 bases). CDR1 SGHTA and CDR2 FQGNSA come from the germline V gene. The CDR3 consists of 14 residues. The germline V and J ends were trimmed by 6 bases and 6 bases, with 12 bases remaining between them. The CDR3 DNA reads TGTGCCAGCAGTCAGGGTCCCAGTAATTCACCCCTCCACTTT. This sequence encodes CASSQGPSNSPLHF.

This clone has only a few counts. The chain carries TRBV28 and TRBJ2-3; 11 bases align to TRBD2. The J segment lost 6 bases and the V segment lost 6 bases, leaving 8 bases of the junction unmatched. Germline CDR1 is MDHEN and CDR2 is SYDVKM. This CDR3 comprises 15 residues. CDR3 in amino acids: CASRLTSGGQDTQYF. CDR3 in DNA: TGTGCCAGCAGACTCACTAGCGGGGGCCAGGATACGCAGTATTTT.

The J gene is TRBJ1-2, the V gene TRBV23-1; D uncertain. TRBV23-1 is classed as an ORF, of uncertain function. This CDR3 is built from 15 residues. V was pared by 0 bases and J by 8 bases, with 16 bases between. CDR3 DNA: TGCGCCAGCAGTCAATCCCGTACACCTGCGGGAGGCTACACCTTC. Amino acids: CASSQSRTPAGGYTF.

As DNA, the CDR3 is TGTGCCATCAGTGACCCACTAGCGGGGGGCGGTGCCAACGAGCAGTACTTC. Amino acid sequence: CAISDPLAGGGANEQYF. J is TRBJ2-7 and V is TRBV10-3, with 12 bases matching TRBD2. With 3 bases clipped from V and 5 bases from J, the junction kept 11 bases outside the gene matches. The CDR3 sequence is 17 residues long. Germline loops: CDR1 ENHRY, CDR2 SYGVKD.

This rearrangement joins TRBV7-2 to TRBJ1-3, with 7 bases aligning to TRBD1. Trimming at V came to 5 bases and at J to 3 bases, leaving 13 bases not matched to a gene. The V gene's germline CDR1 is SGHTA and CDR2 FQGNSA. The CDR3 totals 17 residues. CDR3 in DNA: TGTGCCAGCAGCCATGGAGGACAGGCCGACCTTGGAAACACCATATATTTT. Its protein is CASSHGGQADLGNTIYF.

CDR3: CASSKLNTGELFF. In nucleotides, the CDR3 is TGTGCCAGTAGTAAGCTTAACACCGGGGAGCTGTTTTTT. V and J are TRBV19 and TRBJ2-2; D gene unclear. V lost 4 bases and J lost 2, with 5 bases in between. The germline V gene has CDR1 LNHDA and CDR2 SQIVND (reference sequence). CDR3 length equals 13 residues.

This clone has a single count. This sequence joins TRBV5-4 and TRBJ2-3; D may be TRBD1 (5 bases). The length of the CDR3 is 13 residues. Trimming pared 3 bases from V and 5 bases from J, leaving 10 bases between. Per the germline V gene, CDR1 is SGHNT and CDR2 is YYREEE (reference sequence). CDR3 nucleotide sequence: TGTGCCAGCAGCTCTAAGGGGTTAGATACGCAGTATTTT. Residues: CASSSKGLDTQYF.

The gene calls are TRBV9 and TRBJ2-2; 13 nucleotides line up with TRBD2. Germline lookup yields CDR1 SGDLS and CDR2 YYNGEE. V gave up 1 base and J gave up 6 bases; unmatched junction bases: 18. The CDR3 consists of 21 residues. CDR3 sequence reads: CASSVRTGRFWTSGSAGELFF. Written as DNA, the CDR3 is TGTGCCAGCAGCGTAAGGACAGGCCGCTTTTGGACTAGCGGGAGTGCCGGGGAGCTGTTTTTT.

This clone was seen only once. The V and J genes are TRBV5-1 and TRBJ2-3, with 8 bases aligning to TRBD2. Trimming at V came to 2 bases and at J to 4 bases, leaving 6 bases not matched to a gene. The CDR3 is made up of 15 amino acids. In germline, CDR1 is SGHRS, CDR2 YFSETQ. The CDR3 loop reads CASSLYGGDADTQYF. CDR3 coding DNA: TGCGCCAGCAGCTTATACGGGGGGGACGCAGATACGCAGTATTTT.

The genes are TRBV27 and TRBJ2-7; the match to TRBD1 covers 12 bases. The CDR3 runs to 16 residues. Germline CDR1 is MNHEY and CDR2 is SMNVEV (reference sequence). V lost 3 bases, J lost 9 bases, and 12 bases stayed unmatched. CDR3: CASSLRPGTGGSVQYF. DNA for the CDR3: TGTGCCAGCAGTTTGAGGCCCGGGACAGGGGGCAGCGTGCAGTACTTC.

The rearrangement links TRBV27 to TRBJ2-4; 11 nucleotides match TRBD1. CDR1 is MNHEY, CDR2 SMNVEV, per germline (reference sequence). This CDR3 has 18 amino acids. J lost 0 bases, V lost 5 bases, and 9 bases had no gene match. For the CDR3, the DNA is TGTGCCAGCAGTCCTCGGACAGGGGGCATTCTAGCCAAAAACATTCAGTACTTC. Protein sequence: CASSPRTGGILAKNIQYF.

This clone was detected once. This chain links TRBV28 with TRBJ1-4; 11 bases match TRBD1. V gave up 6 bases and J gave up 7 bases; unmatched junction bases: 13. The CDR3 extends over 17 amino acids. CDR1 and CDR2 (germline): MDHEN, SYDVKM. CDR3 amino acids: CASRKTSPGTGGEKLFF. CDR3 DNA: TGTGCCAGCAGAAAAACTTCCCCCGGGACAGGGGGTGAAAAACTGTTTTTT.

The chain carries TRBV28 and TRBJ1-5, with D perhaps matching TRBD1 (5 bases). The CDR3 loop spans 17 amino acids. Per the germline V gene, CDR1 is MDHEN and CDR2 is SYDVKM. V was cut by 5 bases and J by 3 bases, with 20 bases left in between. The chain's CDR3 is CASSTLLGRRANQPQHF. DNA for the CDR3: TGTGCCAGCAGTACCCTTTTGGGACGGAGGGCCAATCAGCCCCAGCATTTT.

The DNA of the CDR3 is TGTGCCAGCAGTCCGCCCGGGACAGGGCTGGGCACAGATACGCAGTATTTT. Amino acids: CASSPPGTGLGTDTQYF. The chain uses TRBV27 and TRBJ2-3, with TRBD1 matching 9 bases. Trimming at V came to 5 bases and at J to 1 base, leaving 10 bases not matched to a gene. The CDR3 length is 17 residues. Germline CDR1 MNHEY, CDR2 SMNVEV (reference sequence).

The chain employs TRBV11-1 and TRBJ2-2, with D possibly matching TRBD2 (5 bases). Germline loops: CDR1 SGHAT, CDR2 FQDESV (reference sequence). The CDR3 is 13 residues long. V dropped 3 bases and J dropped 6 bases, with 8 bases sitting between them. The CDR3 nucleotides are TGTGCCAGCAGCTTGATGAGGGCCGGGGAGCTGTTTTTT. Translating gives CASSLMRAGELFF. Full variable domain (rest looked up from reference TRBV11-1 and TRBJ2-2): EAEVAQSPRYKITEKSQAVAFWCDPISGHATLYWYRQILGQGPELLVQFQDESVVDDSQLPKDRFSAERLKGVDSTLKIQPAELGDSAMYLCASSLMRAGELFFGEGSRLTVL.

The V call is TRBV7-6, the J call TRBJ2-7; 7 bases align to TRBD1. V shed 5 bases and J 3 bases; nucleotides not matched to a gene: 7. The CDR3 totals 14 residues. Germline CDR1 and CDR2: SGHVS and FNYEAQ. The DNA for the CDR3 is TGTGCCAGCAGCCTTAGTTGGGACAGCTACGAGCAGTACTTC. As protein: CASSLSWDSYEQYF.